The TCR beta chain under discussion was sequenced for a study of blood T cells in healthy people across ages. Alongside a J-beta primer mix, a sample-barcoded 5' primer served in a second PCR lasting about 7 to 12 cycles. MiXCR, run by TCRdb on the 5' RACE reads, gives a single entry per CDR3 protein. The sample has about 1 million distinct CDR3 sequences; under 55% are singletons. Donor samples were obtained from healthy Caucasian individuals from Russia, aged about 6 to 90. Each donor's blood draw was roughly 9.8 milliliters of peripheral blood. This CDR3 is built from 17 residues. The germline CDR1 and CDR2 sequences are LGHNA and YNFKEQ. Germline trimming cut 0 bases from V and 12 bases from J; bases unmatched to any gene: 12.

The rearrangement links TRBV4-2 to TRBJ2-1, with 12 bases identical to TRBD2. Sequencing used blood. This sequence originates from a woman aged 60-75 years in good health. CDR3 DNA sequence: TGTGCCAGCAGCCAAGAAAGAACGGGACTAGCGGGCTTACGGCAGTTCTTC. Its translation: CASSQERTGLAGLRQFF.